This T cell receptor (beta chain) was captured in a study of response to subunit inactivated influenza vaccine. Overall study findings and caveats: A suggestion made by the authors is that each seasonal influenza vaccination recruits few new T cells.

V lost 4 bases to trimming and J lost 1 base; unmatched junction nucleotides: 5. There are 15 residues in the CDR3. Each CDR3 protein gets one entry after TCRdb re-called the RT-PCR reads with MiXCR. Of 500,000 to 600,000 distinct CDR3 sequences in the sample, over 9.5% were seen once. A remark on this clonotype: What it binds is not known.

The sequencing used PBMCs from blood, collected on the day of vaccination. The chain combines TRBV12-3 or TRBV12-4 with TRBJ2-7; 9 positions agree with TRBD1. This TCR derives from a man over 45 who received an inactivated influenza vaccine. This chain's CDR3 is CASSSPGTGSYEQYF. The CDR3 DNA sequence: TGTGCCAGCAGTTCCCCGGGGACAGGGTCCTACGAGCAGTACTTC.